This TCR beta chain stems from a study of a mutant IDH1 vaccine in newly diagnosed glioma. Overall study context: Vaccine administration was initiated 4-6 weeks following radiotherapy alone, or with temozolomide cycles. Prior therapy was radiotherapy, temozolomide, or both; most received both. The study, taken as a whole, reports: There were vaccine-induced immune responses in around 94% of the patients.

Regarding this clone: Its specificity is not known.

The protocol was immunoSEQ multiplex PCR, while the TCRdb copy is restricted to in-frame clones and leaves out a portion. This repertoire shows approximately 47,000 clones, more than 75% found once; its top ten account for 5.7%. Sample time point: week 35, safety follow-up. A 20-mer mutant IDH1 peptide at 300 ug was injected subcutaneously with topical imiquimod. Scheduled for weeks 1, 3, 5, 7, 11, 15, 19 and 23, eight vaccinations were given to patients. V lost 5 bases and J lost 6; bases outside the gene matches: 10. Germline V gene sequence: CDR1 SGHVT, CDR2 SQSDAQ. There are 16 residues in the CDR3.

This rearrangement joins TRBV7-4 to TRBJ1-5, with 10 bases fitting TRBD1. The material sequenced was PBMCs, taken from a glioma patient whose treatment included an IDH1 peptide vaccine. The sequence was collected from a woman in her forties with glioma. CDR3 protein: CASSPRQGAYVQPQHF. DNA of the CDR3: TGTGCCAGCAGCCCGAGACAGGGGGCGTACGTTCAGCCCCAGCATTTT.